This T cell receptor beta chain was recorded in a study of monozygotic twins with inflammatory bowel disease. Study-level findings and limits: Among the T cells, different subtypes could not be distinguished.

Collection yielded roughly 2.5 ml of blood per donor. Whole-blood RNA isolation (total RNA) proceeded without T cell sorting. TCRdb reprocessed the 5' RACE reads and reports one entry per CDR3 protein, with no DNA. Its table lists 200,000 to 250,000 distinct CDR3 sequences. Concerning this clonotype: Its antigen is undetermined.

From germline, CDR1 is SGHRS and CDR2 YFSETQ. This CDR3 comprises 14 residues. The source is a human donor with ulcerative colitis or Crohn's disease, or a healthy co-twin of an affected twin (not recorded which). J is TRBJ1-5 and V is TRBV5-1. Sequencing was performed on blood. CDR3: CASSLDSSNQPQHF.